These T cell receptor beta chains were read from a single sample in a study of Ad26.COV2.S vaccination and SARS-CoV-2 variants. Repertoires were generated with immunoSEQ multiplex PCR, while TCRdb's copy carries only in-frame clones and drops some. The sample has about 400,000 clones; roughly 85% are singletons. Sequences were derived from peripheral blood, sampled in a trial of Ad26.COV2.S vaccine versus placebo. Receptors were obtained from a person between 18 and 65 years old who received the Ad26.COV2.S COVID-19 vaccine or a placebo. Each CDR3 is given with its conserved first and last residue. A D gene is named only where the DNA matches it firmly. The size of a clone is reported for some rows only, either as once, few or many, or as a class for expanded clones.

13	TRBV3-1/TRBV3-2	TRBJ1-1	-	-	CASSHGTEQEAFF	TGTGCCAGCAGCCACGGGACGGAGCAGGAAGCTTTCTTT
15	TRBV7-9	TRBJ2-5	-	TRBD2	CASSLRLAVQETQYF	TGTGCCAGCAGCTTACGACTAGCGGTTCAAGAGACCCAGTACTTC
12	TRBV19	TRBJ2-7	-	-	CASSDGSYEQYF	TGTGCCAGTTCCGACGGATCCTACGAGCAGTACTTC
15	TRBV7-3	TRBJ2-2	-	TRBD1	CASSFTGGAGGELFF	TGTGCCAGCAGTTTCACAGGGGGCGCGGGCGGGGAGCTGTTTTTT
14	TRBV6-5	TRBJ2-7	-	-	CASSYSEGNYEQYF	TGTGCCAGCAGTTACTCCGAGGGGAACTACGAGCAGTACTTC
14	TRBV27	TRBJ2-2	few	TRBD1	CASSPTGLYGELFF	TGTGCCAGCAGCCCGACAGGGTTGTATGGGGAGCTGTTTTTT
16	TRBV29-1	TRBJ2-5	-	TRBD2	CSGLPGLAGIKETQYF	TGCAGCGGCTTACCGGGACTAGCGGGGATAAAAGAGACCCAGTACTTC
15	TRBV14	TRBJ2-7	-	-	CASSQRGLQLYEQYF	TGTGCCAGCAGCCAACGAGGACTACAACTCTACGAGCAGTACTTC
14	TRBV4-1	TRBJ2-3	once	-	CASRDFVRTDTQYF	TGCGCCAGCAGGGACTTCGTTCGCACAGATACGCAGTATTTT
15	TRBV2	TRBJ2-1	-	-	CASSEALPGYNEQFF	TGTGCCAGCAGTGAAGCGCTTCCAGGCTACAATGAGCAGTTCTTC
14	TRBV7-9	TRBJ2-7	once	TRBD2	CASSFAGESYEQYF	TGTGCCAGCAGCTTTGCGGGAGAATCCTACGAGCAGTACTTC
12	TRBV6-5	TRBJ2-1	-	-	CASLGLVNEQFF	TGTGCCAGCCTGGGGCTAGTGAATGAGCAGTTCTTC
11	TRBV18	TRBJ1-2	-	-	CASSRGRGYTF	TGTGCCAGCTCCCGGGGAAGGGGCTACACCTTC
14	TRBV18	TRBJ1-1	-	-	CASSPVGGNTEAFF	TGTGCCAGCTCACCCGTTGGAGGGAACACTGAAGCTTTCTTT
11	TRBV6-5	TRBJ2-7	-	-	CASSTGEEQYF	TGTGCCAGCAGCACGGGGGAGGAGCAGTACTTC
16	TRBV5-1	TRBJ1-2	-	-	CASSRERAGSPSGYTF	TGCGCCAGCAGCCGCGAAAGGGCAGGCTCCCCGTCTGGCTACACCTTC
18	TRBV7-3	TRBJ2-3	-	TRBD2	CASSFSGLAGAGGDTQYF	TGTGCCAGCAGCTTCTCAGGACTAGCGGGGGCCGGGGGAGATACGCAGTATTTT
15	TRBV5-1	TRBJ2-3	-	TRBD2	CASSDHTSGTDTQYF	TGCGCCAGCAGCGATCACACTAGCGGCACAGATACGCAGTATTTT
13	TRBV25-1	TRBJ1-1	-	TRBD1	CATRQGVNTEAFF	TGTGCCACGAGACAGGGAGTGAACACTGAAGCTTTCTTT
16	TRBV7-6	TRBJ1-1	-	TRBD1	CASSRRQGVQSTEAFF	TGTGCCAGCAGCCGAAGACAGGGGGTGCAAAGCACTGAAGCTTTCTTT
17	TRBV3-1/TRBV3-2	TRBJ1-5	few	-	CASSPGRNLYSNQPQHF	TGTGCCAGCAGCCCCGGGCGGAACCTCTATAGCAATCAGCCCCAGCATTTT
16	TRBV5-5	TRBJ2-3	-	-	CASRDPWRASTDTQYF	TGTGCCAGCAGAGACCCCTGGCGGGCTAGCACAGATACGCAGTATTTT
16	TRBV7-2	TRBJ2-1	-	-	CASSLETGALVDEQFF	TGTGCCAGCAGCCTTGAAACGGGGGCCCTGGTGGATGAGCAGTTCTTC
14	TRBV6-5	TRBJ1-1	once	TRBD1	CASTRQGSLNEAFF	TGTGCCAGCACCAGACAGGGAAGCCTTAATGAAGCTTTCTTT
13	TRBV4-1	TRBJ1-1	once	-	CASSPRGNTEAFF	TGCGCCAGCAGCCCCCGGGGGAACACTGAAGCTTTCTTT
13	TRBV27	TRBJ1-1	-	-	CASRGGHGTEAFF	TGTGCCAGCAGGGGCGGCCACGGCACTGAAGCTTTCTTT